This T cell receptor (beta chain) is drawn from a study of blood T cell repertoires in COVID-19. Study at large: The United States, Italy and Spain were the sources of the acute and convalescent COVID-19 samples. From T cells, B-cell-depleted T cells, or PBMCs came the material, which was cDNA or gDNA.

This CDR3 region has 13 residues. V gave up 2 bases and J gave up 4 bases, with 11 bases separating them. Germline CDR1 reads GTSNPN; CDR2 reads SVGIG (reference sequence). In the authors' workflow: Using reference gene primer amplification, nucleated cell counts were estimated. This table comes from immunoSEQ multiplex PCR, and its TCRdb copy is limited to in-frame clones, with some not included. V, J and clone size were drawn from that table, and D and trimming were deduced from the DNA. The sample contains about 130,000 clones, 70% to 80% of which appear only once. This TCR derives from a man aged 40-55 years with active or convalescent COVID-19. The sample taken for sequencing was peripheral blood. The chain uses TRBV30 and TRBJ1-1, with D possibly matching TRBD1 (6 bases). CDR3 sequence: CAWSNGGRTEAFF. The CDR3 DNA is TGTGCCTGGAGTAATGGGGGCCGCACTGAAGCTTTCTTT. The full variable domain, in which reference TRBV30 and TRBJ1-1 provide the parts outside the CDR3, is SQTIHQWPATLVQPVGSPLSLECTVEGTSNPNLYWYRQAAGRGLQLLFYSVGIGQISSEVPQNLSASRPQDRQFILSSKKLLLSDSGFYLCAWSNGGRTEAFFGQGTRLTVV.